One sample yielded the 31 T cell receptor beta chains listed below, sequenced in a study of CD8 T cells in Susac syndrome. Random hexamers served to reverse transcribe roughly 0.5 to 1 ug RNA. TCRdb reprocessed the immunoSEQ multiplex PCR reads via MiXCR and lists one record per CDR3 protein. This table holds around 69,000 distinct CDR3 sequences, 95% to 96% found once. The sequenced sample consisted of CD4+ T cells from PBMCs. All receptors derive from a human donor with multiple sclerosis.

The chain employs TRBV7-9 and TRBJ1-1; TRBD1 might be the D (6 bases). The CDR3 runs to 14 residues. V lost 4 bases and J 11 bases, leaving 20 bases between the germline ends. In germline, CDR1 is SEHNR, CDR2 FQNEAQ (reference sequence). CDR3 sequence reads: CASSSILQGLFAFF. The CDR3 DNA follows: TGTGCCAGCAGCTCTATACTACAGGGCCTGTTTGCTTTCTTT.

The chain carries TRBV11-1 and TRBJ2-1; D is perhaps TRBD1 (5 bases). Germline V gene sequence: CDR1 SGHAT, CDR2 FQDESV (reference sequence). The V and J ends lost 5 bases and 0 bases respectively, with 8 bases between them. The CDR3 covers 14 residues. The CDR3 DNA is TGTGCCAGCAGCGAAGACAGCTCCTACAATGAGCAGTTCTTC. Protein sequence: CASSEDSSYNEQFF.

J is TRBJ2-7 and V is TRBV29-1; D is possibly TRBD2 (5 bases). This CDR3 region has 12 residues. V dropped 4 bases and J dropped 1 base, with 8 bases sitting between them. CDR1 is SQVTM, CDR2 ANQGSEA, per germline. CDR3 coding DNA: TGCAGCGTTGCGGGGTTGTCCTACGAGCAGTACTTC. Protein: CSVAGLSYEQYF.

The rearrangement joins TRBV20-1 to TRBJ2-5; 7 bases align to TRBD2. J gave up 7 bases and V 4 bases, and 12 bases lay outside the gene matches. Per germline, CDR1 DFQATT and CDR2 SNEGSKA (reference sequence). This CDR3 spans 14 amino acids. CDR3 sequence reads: CSANLADGIGTQYF. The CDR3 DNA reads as TGCAGTGCTAATCTAGCGGACGGGATCGGGACCCAGTACTTC.

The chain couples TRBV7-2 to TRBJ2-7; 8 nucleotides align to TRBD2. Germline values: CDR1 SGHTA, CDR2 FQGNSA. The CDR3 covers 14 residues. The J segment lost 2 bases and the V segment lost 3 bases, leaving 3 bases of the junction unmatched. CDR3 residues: CASSFTSGTYEQYF. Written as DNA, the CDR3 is TGTGCCAGCAGCTTTACTAGCGGAACCTACGAGCAGTACTTC.

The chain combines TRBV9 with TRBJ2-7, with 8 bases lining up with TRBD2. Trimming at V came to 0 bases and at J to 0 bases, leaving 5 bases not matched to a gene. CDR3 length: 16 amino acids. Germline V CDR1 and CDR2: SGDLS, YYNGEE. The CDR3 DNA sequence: TGTGCCAGCAGCGTAGAAGGCGGGGGGAGCTCCTACGAGCAGTACTTC. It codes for CASSVEGGGSSYEQYF. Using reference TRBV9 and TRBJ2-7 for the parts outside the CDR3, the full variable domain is DSGVTQTPKHLITATGQRVTLRCSPRSGDLSVYWYQQSLDQGLQFLIQYYNGEERAKGNILERFSAQQFPDLHSELNLSSLELGDSALYFCASSVEGGGSSYEQYFGPGTRLTVT.

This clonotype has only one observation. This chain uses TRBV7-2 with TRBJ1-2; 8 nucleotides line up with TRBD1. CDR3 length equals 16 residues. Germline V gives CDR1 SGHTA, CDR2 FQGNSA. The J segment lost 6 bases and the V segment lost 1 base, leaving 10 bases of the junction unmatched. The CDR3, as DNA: TGTGCCAGCAGCTTAGTCGGGACAGGCCCTGGGGATGGCTACACCTTC. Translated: CASSLVGTGPGDGYTF.

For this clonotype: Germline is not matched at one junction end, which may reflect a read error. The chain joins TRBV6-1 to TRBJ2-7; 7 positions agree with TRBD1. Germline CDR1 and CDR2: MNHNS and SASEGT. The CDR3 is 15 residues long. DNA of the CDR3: TGCGCCAGCAGTGACCCGAGGACAGGACAATACGAGCAGTACTTC. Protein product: CASSDPRTGQYEQYF.

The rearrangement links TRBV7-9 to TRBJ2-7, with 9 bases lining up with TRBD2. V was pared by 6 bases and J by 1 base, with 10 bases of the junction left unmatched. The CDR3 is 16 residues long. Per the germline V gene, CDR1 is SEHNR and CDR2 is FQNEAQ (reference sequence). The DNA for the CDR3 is TGTGCCAGCAGTGGTAGCGGGGGCCTCTCATCCTACGAGCAGTACTTC. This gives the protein CASSGSGGLSSYEQYF.

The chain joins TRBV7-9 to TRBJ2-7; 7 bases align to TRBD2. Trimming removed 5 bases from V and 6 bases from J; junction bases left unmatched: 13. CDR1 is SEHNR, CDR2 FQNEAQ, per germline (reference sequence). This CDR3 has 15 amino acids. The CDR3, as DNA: TGTGCCAGCAGCCCCCTCGCGGGGGAGCCTGCCGAGCAGTACTTC. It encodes CASSPLAGEPAEQYF. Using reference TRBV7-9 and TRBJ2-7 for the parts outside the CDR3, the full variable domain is DTGVSQNPRHKITKRGQNVTFRCDPISEHNRLYWYRQTLGQGPEFLTYFQNEAQLEKSRLLSDRFSAERPKGSFSTLEIQRTEQGDSAMYLCASSPLAGEPAEQYFGPGTRLTVT.

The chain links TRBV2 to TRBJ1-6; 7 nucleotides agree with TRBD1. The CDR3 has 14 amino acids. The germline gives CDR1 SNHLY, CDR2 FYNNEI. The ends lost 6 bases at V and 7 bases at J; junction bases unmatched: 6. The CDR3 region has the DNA TGTGCCAGCAGCCAAGACAGGGTAAATTCACCCCTCCACTTT. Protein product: CASSQDRVNSPLHF. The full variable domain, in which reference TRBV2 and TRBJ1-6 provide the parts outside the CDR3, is EPEVTQTPSHQVTQMGQEVILRCVPISNHLYFYWYRQILGQKVEFLVSFYNNEISEKSEIFDDQFSVERPDGSNFTLKIRSTKLEDSAMYFCASSQDRVNSPLHFGNGTRLTVT.

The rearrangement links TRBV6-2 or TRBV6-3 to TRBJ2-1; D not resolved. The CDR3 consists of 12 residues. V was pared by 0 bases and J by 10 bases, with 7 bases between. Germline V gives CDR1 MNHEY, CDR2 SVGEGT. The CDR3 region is CASSYSGREQFF. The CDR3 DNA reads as TGTGCCAGCAGTTACTCGGGAAGGGAGCAGTTCTTC.

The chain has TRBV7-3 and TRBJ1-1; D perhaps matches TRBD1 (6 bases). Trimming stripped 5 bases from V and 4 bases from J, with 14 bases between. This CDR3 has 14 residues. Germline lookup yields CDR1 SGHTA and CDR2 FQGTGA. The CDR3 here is CASSTYRVSTEAFF. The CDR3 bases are TGTGCCAGCAGCACGTACAGGGTGAGCACTGAAGCTTTCTTT. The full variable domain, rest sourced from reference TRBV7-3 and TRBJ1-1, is GAGVSQTPSNKVTEKGKYVELRCDPISGHTALYWYRQSLGQGPEFLIYFQGTGAADDSGLPNDRFFAVRPEGSVSTLKIQRTERGDSAVYLCASSTYRVSTEAFFGQGTRLTVV.

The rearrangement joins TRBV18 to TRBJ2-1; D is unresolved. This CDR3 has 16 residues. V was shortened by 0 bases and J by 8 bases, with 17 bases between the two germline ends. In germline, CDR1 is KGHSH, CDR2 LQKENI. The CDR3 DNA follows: TGTGCCAGCTCACCACCGGCGGCCGAATCCCGCGATGAGCAGTTCTTC. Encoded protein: CASSPPAAESRDEQFF.

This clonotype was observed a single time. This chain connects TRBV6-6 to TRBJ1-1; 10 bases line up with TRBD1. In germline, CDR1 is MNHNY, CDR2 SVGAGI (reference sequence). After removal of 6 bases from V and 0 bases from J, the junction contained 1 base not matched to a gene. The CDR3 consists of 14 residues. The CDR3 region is CASRGQGLNTEAFF. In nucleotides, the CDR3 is TGTGCCAGCAGGGGACAGGGGTTGAACACTGAAGCTTTCTTT.

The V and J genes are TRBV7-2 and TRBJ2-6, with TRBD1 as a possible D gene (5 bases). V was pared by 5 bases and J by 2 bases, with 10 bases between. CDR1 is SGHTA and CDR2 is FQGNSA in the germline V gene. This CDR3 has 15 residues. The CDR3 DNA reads TGTGCCAGCAGCCCCCAGGGAACTGGGGCCAACGTCCTGACTTTC. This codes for CASSPQGTGANVLTF.

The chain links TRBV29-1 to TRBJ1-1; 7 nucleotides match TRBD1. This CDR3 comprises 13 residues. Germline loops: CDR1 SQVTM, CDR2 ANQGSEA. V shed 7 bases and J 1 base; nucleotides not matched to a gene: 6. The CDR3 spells CSARGQPNTEAFF. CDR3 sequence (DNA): TGCAGCGCCCGGGGACAGCCGAACACTGAAGCTTTCTTT.

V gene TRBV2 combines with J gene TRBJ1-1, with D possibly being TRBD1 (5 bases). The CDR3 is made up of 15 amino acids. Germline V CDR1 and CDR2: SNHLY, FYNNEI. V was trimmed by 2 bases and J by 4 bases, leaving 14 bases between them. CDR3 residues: CASSERLSGGTEAFF. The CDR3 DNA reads TGTGCCAGCAGTGAAAGGCTTAGCGGGGGCACTGAAGCTTTCTTT. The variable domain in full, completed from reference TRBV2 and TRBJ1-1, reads EPEVTQTPSHQVTQMGQEVILRCVPISNHLYFYWYRQILGQKVEFLVSFYNNEISEKSEIFDDQFSVERPDGSNFTLKIRSTKLEDSAMYFCASSERLSGGTEAFFGQGTRLTVV.

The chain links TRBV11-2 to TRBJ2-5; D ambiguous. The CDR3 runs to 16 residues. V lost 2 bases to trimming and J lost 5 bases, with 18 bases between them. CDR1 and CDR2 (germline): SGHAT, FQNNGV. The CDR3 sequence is CASSLSGLVQKETQYF. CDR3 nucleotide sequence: TGTGCCAGCAGCTTATCCGGGCTAGTGCAAAAGGAGACCCAGTACTTC.

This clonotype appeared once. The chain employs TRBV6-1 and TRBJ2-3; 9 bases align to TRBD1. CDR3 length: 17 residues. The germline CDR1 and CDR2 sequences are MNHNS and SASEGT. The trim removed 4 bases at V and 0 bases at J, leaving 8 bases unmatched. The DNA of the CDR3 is TGTGCCAGCAGTGGGGGGACAGGGATCCCAAGCACAGATACGCAGTATTTT. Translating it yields CASSGGTGIPSTDTQYF.

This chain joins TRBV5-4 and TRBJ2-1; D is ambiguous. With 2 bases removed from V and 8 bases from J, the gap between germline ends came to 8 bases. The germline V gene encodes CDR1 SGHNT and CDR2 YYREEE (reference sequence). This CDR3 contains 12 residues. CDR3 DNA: TGTGCCAGCAGCTTTCAGAGTGATGAGCAGTTCTTC. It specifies CASSFQSDEQFF.

This CDR3 is CASSPHGTPGTGANVLTF. In DNA form, the CDR3 reads TGTGCCAGCAGCCCCCACGGGACGCCCGGTACTGGGGCCAACGTCCTGACTTTC. The chain uses TRBV9 and TRBJ2-6; D is perhaps TRBD1 or TRBD2 (5 bases each). The CDR3 is 18 amino acids. The germline V gene has CDR1 SGDLS and CDR2 YYNGEE. Trimming shortened V by 4 bases and J by 2 bases, and 19 bases separated the two germline ends.

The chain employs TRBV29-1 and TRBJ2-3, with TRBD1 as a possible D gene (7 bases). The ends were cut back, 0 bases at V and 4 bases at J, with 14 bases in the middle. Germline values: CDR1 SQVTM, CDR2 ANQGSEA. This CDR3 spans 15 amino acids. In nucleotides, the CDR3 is TGCAGCGTTGAAGATAGCAGGGGGGCTCCAGATACGCAGTATTTT. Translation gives CSVEDSRGAPDTQYF.

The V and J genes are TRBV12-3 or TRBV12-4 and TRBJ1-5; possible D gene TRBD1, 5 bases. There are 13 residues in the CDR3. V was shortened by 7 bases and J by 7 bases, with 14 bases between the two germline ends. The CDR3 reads CASTGTLGQPQHF. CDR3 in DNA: TGTGCCAGCACCGGGACTCTGGGGCAGCCCCAGCATTTT.

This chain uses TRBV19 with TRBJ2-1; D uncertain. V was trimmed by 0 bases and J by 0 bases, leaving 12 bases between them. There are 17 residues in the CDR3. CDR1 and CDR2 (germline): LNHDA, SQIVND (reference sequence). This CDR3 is CASSIDDGPSSYNEQFF. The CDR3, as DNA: TGTGCCAGTAGTATAGATGACGGACCCAGCTCCTACAATGAGCAGTTCTTC.

The CDR3 loop is CASSSKTSGVSYEQYF. CDR3 in DNA: TGTGCCAGCAGCTCGAAGACTAGCGGGGTGTCCTACGAGCAGTACTTC. The V gene is TRBV5-4, the J gene TRBJ2-7; 11 positions match TRBD2. CDR1 is SGHNT, CDR2 YYREEE, per germline (reference sequence). V was clipped by 3 bases and J by 1 base; unmatched bases: 6. The CDR3 consists of 16 residues.

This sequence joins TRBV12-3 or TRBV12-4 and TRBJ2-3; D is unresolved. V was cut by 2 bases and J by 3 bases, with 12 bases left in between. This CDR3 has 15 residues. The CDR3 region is CASSLLRDKTDTQYF. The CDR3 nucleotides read TGTGCCAGCAGTTTACTTAGGGATAAGACAGATACGCAGTATTTT.

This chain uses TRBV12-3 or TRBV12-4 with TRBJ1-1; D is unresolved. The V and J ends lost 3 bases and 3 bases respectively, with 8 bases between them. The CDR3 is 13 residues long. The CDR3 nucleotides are TGTGCCAGCAGTTTCTCTGGGGACACTGAAGCTTTCTTT. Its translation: CASSFSGDTEAFF.

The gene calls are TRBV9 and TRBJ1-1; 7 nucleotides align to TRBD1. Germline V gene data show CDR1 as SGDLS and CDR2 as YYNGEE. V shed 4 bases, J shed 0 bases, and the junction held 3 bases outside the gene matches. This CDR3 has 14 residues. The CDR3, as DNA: TGTGCCAGCAGCTTCGGGACAGTGAACACTGAAGCTTTCTTT. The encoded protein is CASSFGTVNTEAFF.

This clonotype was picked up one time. In DNA form, the CDR3 reads TGTGCCAGCAGCTTCCGCAGCGGGTACACAGATACGCAGTATTTT. This encodes CASSFRSGYTDTQYF. The chain has TRBV7-2 and TRBJ2-3, with D possibly TRBD2 on 6 matching bases. The germline V gene encodes CDR1 SGHTA and CDR2 FQGNSA. Trimming shortened V by 3 bases and J by 2 bases, and 12 bases separated the two germline ends. CDR3 length: 15 amino acids.

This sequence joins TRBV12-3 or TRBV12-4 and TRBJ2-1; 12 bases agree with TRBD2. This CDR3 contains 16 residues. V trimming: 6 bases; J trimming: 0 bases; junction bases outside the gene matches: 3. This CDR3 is CASSLAGGSSYNEQFF. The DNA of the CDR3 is TGTGCCAGCAGCCTAGCGGGGGGGAGCTCCTACAATGAGCAGTTCTTC.